This T cell receptor (beta chain) originates from a study of blood T cell repertoires in COVID-19. As for the study in general: Specimens from acute and convalescent COVID-19 originated in the United States, Italy and Spain. PBMCs, B-cell-depleted T cells, or T cells provided the cDNA or gDNA that made up the material.

Original analysis: Nucleated cell number was recorded as an estimate derived from reference gene primer amplification. Using immunoSEQ multiplex PCR, the repertoire was profiled, and TCRdb retains in-frame clones only, with some absent. The V and J calls and clone size were taken over from that table, and D and trimming were inferred from the DNA. The table has roughly 150,000 clones, under 90% seen once. Recruits, aged about 18 to 90 years, lived in 24 US areas. CDR3 length equals 15 residues. CDR1 is SQVTM and CDR2 is ANQGSEA in the germline V gene. V lost 6 bases, J lost 1 base, and 6 bases stayed unmatched.

The source material was PBMCs or T cells enriched from blood (not recorded which). V is TRBV29-1 and J is TRBJ2-1; 10 bases align to TRBD1. The sequence was obtained from a man aged 60 to 75 who had recovered from COVID-19. CDR3 sequence reads: CSVWRTGGSYNEQFF. The CDR3 nucleotides read TGCAGCGTCTGGAGGACAGGGGGATCCTACAATGAGCAGTTCTTC.